These T cell receptor beta chains were read from a single sample in a study of shared clonotypes between healthy human individuals. Method: immunoSEQ multiplex PCR; TCRdb's copy keeps in-frame clones and lacks some. Found here are roughly 2.6 million clones, 85% to 95% of them singletons; the top ten hold roughly 0.15%. Input material: naive CD4+ T cells sorted from blood. All receptors derive from a young man in good health. The CDR3 runs from the conserved cysteine through the conserved F or W. D genes are given only for firm matches. The size field is filled for only some rows; it gives once, few, many or a size class.

>TRBV11-2|TRBJ2-1|once|TRBD2
TGTGCCAGCAGCTTCGGGGGGGCGGGTGAGCAGTTCTTC
CASSFGGAGEQFF
>TRBV5-1|TRBJ2-1|once|TRBD1
TGCGCCAGCAGTAGAGGGACAGGGGCTTACAATGAGCAGTTCTTC
CASSRGTGAYNEQFF
>TRBV6-5|TRBJ2-1|.|TRBD2
TGTGCCAGCAGGCTAGCGGGCGTCTCCTACAATGAGCAGTTCTTC
CASRLAGVSYNEQFF
>TRBV6-5|TRBJ1-1|few|.
TGTGCCAGCAGTTTGACGGGGGCCACTGAAGCTTTCTTT
CASSLTGATEAFF
>TRBV7-2|TRBJ2-7|few|TRBD2
TGTGCCAGCAGCTTAACCGGGACTAGCGGGAGTAGGGAGCAGTACTTC
CASSLTGTSGSREQYF
>TRBV19|TRBJ2-4|.|.
TGTGCCAGTAGCGCTGAAGAGTTAGCCAAAAACATTCAGTACTTC
CASSAEELAKNIQYF
>TRBV4-2|TRBJ1-3|.|TRBD1
TGTGCCAGCAGCCAAGACCACGGACAGGGGGAGATTCTCGGAAACACCATATATTTT
CASSQDHGQGEILGNTIYF
>TRBV27|TRBJ2-6|.|.
TGTGCCAGCAGGGGGGCTGGGGCCAACGTCCTGACTTTC
CASRGAGANVLTF
>TRBV10-3|TRBJ2-5|.|.
TGTGCCATCAGTGACGGGGGACAAGAGACCCAGTACTTC
CAISDGGQETQYF
>TRBV29-1|TRBJ2-7|.|TRBD2
TGCAGCGTTGAAAAGACTAGCCCACCCTACGAGCAGTACTTC
CSVEKTSPPYEQYF
>TRBV9|TRBJ2-3|.|.
TGTGCCAGCACAGCGGAGGTCGGCACAGATACGCAGTATTTT
CASTAEVGTDTQYF
>TRBV7-3|TRBJ2-2|.|TRBD1
TGTGCCAGCAGCCCCGACAGGGGAAACACCGGGGAGCTGTTTTTT
CASSPDRGNTGELFF
>TRBV2|TRBJ2-2|.|.
TGTGCCAGCAGGAAGACAGGAGGGCCGCTAAGTACCGGGGAGCTGTTTTTT
CASRKTGGPLSTGELFF
>TRBV5-4|TRBJ2-3|.|TRBD1
TGTGCCAGCAGCTTGGAGGGGGCCGGAGCAGATACGCAGTATTTT
CASSLEGAGADTQYF
>TRBV5-6|TRBJ2-3|.|.
TGTGCCAGCAGCTACAACCCCCCAAATACGCAGTATTTT
CASSYNPPNTQYF
>TRBV21-1|TRBJ1-6|.|.
TGTGCCAGCACCCTGCCGGGGCAGGATTCACCCCTCCACTTT
CASTLPGQDSPLHF
>TRBV2|TRBJ2-2|.|TRBD1
TGTGCCAGCAGACTCGACAGGGGCGCCACCGGGGAGCTGTTTTTT
CASRLDRGATGELFF
>TRBV7-2|TRBJ2-3|.|TRBD2
TGTGCCAGCAGCTCGCGGGAGGCAGATACGCAGTATTTT
CASSSREADTQYF
>TRBV6-6|TRBJ1-2|.|.
TGTGCCAGCAGTTACTCGAGGGACATGCTCCCCTATGGCTACACCTTC
CASSYSRDMLPYGYTF
>TRBV19|TRBJ1-1|.|TRBD1
TGTGCCAGTAGTATAGCTGGGACAGGGTTGGAAGCTTTCTTT
CASSIAGTGLEAFF
>TRBV6-5|TRBJ2-1|.|.
TGTGCCAGCAGTTACGGAAGGTCTCTCGGCAATGAGCAGTTCTTC
CASSYGRSLGNEQFF
>TRBV15|TRBJ2-3|.|.
TGTGCCACCAGCAGGAGACAGACAAGCACAGATACGCAGTATTTT
CATSRRQTSTDTQYF